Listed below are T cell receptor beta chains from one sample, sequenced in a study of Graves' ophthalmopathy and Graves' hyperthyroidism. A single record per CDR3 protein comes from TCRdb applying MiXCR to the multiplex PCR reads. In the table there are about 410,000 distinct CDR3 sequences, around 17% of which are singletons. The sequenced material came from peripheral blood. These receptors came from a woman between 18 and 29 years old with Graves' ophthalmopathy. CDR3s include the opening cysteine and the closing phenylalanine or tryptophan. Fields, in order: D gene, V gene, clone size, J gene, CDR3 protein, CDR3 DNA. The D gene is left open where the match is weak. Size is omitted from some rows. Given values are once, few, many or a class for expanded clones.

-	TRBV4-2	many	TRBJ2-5	CASSQDLTGGETQYF	TGTGCCAGCAGCCAAGATCTCACCGGGGGCGAGACCCAGTACTTC
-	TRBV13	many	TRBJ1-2	CASSPTRGGAGGYTF	TGTGCCAGCAGCCCTACCCGAGGGGGGGCAGGTGGCTACACCTTC
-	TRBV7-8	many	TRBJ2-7	CASILDSRGYNEQYF	TGTGCCAGCATCCTGGACAGTCGGGGTTACAACGAGCAGTACTTC
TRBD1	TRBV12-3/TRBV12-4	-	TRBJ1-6	CASSPTADRGSNSPLHF	TGTGCCAGCAGCCCTACAGCCGACAGGGGAAGTAATTCACCCCTCCACTTT
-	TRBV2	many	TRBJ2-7	CASRGDSTYEQYF	TGTGCCAGCAGGGGAGATTCCACCTACGAGCAGTACTTC
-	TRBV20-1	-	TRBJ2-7	CSARQLSSYEQYF	TGCAGTGCTAGACAGCTGAGCTCCTACGAGCAGTACTTC
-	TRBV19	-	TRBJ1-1	CASSSQQGMNTEAFF	TGTGCCAGTAGTAGCCAACAGGGTATGAACACTGAAGCTTTCTTT
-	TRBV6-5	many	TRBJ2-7	CASSYPKTFDREGGLSYEQYF	TGTGCCAGCAGTTACCCGAAGACCTTCGACAGGGAGGGAGGGTTGTCCTACGAGCAGTACTTC
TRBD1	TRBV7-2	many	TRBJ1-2	CASSSPDRGGYTF	TGTGCCAGCAGCTCCCCTGACAGGGGTGGCTACACCTTC
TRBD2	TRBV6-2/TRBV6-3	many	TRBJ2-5	CASSYSLGLAGLQETQYF	TGTGCCAGCAGTTACTCCTTGGGACTAGCGGGGCTACAAGAGACCCAGTACTTC
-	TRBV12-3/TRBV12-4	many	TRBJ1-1	CASSFNSGDTEAFF	TGTGCCAGCAGCTTTAATTCGGGGGACACTGAAGCTTTCTTT
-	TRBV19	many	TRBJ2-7	CASSLRHSLLYEQYF	TGTGCCAGTAGTCTCCGACATTCCCTCCTCTACGAGCAGTACTTC
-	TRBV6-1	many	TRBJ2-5	CASSETTNQETQYF	TGTGCCAGCAGTGAAACTACTAACCAAGAGACCCAGTACTTC
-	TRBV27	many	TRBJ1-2	CATLSRNNYGYTF	TGTGCCACCCTTTCTCGAAATAACTATGGCTACACCTTC
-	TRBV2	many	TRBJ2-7	CASTPGRGNEQYF	TGTGCCAGCACTCCGGGTCGGGGTAACGAGCAGTACTTC
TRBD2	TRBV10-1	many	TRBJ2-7	CASSGAAGGTFYEQYF	TGCGCCAGCAGTGGAGCAGCCGGGGGGACCTTCTACGAGCAGTACTTC
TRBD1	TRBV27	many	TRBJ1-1	CASSSLPGGTTEAFF	TGTGCCAGCAGTTCCCTTCCAGGGGGAACCACTGAAGCTTTCTTT
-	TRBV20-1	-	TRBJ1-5	CSAALPQAGNQPQHF	TGCAGTGCCGCCCTCCCCCAGGCAGGCAATCAGCCCCAGCATTTT
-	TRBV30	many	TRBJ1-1	CAWSLGVHTEAFF	TGTGCCTGGAGCTTGGGGGTCCACACTGAAGCTTTCTTT
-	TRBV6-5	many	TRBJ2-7	CASKLVNYEQYF	TGTGCCAGCAAGCTCGTTAACTACGAGCAGTACTTC
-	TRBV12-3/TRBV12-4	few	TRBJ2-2	CASSLVRGWELFF	TGTGCCAGCAGTTTAGTCCGGGGGTGGGAGCTGTTTTTT
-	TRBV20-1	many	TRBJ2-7	CSFGGQSSYEQYF	TGCAGTTTCGGAGGACAGAGCTCCTACGAGCAGTACTTC
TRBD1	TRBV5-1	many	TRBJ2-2	CASSGPERAGGFHTGELFF	TGCGCCAGCAGCGGTCCTGAACGGGCAGGGGGCTTCCACACCGGGGAGCTGTTTTTT
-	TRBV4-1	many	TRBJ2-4	CASSQDITENIQYF	TGCGCCAGCAGCCAAGATATCACAGAAAACATTCAGTACTTC
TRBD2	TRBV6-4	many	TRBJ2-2	CASRPLRMWGLATNTGELFF	TGTGCCAGCCGCCCCCTACGCATGTGGGGACTAGCGACCAACACCGGGGAGCTGTTTTTT
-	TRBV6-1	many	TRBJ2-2	CASSTRDSNTGELFF	TGTGCCAGCAGTACCCGGGACTCGAACACCGGGGAGCTGTTTTTT
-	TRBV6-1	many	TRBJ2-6	CASQGSSGANVLTF	TGTGCCAGCCAGGGTAGCTCTGGGGCCAACGTCCTGACTTTC
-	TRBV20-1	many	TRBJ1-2	CSARDLASNYGYTF	TGCAGTGCTAGAGATTTGGCGAGTAACTATGGCTACACCTTC
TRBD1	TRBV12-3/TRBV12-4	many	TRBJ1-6	CASRRRQGLGSPLHF	TGTGCCAGCAGACGACGACAGGGGTTGGGTTCACCCCTCCACTTT
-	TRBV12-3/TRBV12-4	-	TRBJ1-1	CASSLSAYIMNTEAFF	TGTGCCAGCAGCCTATCCGCTTACATCATGAACACTGAAGCTTTCTTT